Listed here is a single T cell receptor (beta chain). A PCR-confirmed or clinician-diagnosed COVID-19 case had contacted exposed participants within 2 weeks of entry. This sample is part of a study of blood T cell repertoires in COVID-19. Whole-study context: COVID-19 samples, acute and convalescent, were from the United States, Italy and Spain.

Original handling: Reference gene primers were amplified, and this amplification served to estimate nucleated cell counts. Measured with immunoSEQ multiplex PCR; TCRdb has only the in-frame clones, and not every one. The V and J calls and the clone size are those of that table, but D and trimming were determined from the DNA. The sample has over 200,000 clones, over 70% seen once; the top ten hold about 3.5%. In germline, CDR1 is GTSNPN, CDR2 SVGIG (reference sequence). CDR3 length: 14 amino acids. The V end lost 3 bases, the J end lost 4 bases, and 15 bases lay between the germline ends. The chain carries TRBV30 and TRBJ1-2; D not certain. This TCR was recovered from a woman aged 25 to 39 who had been exposed to COVID-19. Sequencing was done on a sample of PBMCs or T cells enriched from blood (not recorded which). In DNA, the CDR3 is TGTGCCTGGAGCCCCGATCAGGTCGTCTATGGCTACACCTTC. Protein sequence: CAWSPDQVVYGYTF.